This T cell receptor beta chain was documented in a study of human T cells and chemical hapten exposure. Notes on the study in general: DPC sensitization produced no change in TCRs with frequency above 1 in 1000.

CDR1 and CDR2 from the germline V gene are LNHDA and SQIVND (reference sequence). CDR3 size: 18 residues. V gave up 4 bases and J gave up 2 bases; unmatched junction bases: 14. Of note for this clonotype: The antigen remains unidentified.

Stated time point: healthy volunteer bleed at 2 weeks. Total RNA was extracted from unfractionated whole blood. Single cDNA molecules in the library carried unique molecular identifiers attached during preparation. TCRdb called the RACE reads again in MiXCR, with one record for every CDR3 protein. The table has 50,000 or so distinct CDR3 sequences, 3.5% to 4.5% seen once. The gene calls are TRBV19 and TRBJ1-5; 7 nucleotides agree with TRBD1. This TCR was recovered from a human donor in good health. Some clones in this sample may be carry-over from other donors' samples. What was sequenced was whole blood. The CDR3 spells CASSNHQGGGAGNQPQHF. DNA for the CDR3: TGTGCCAGTAGTAACCACCAAGGAGGGGGCGCGGGCAATCAGCCCCAGCATTTT.